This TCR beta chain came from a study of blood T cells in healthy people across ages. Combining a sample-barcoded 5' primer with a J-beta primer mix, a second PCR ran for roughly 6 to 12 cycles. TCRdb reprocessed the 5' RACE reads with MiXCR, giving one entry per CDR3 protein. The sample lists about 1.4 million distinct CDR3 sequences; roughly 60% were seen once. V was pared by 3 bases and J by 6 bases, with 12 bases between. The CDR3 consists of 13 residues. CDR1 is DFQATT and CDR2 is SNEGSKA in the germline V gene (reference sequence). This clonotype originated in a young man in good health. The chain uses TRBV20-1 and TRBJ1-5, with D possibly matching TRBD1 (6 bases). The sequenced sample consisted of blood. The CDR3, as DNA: TGCAGTGCTAGTCACAGGGAGATTCAGCCCCAGCATTTT. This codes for CSASHREIQPQHF.